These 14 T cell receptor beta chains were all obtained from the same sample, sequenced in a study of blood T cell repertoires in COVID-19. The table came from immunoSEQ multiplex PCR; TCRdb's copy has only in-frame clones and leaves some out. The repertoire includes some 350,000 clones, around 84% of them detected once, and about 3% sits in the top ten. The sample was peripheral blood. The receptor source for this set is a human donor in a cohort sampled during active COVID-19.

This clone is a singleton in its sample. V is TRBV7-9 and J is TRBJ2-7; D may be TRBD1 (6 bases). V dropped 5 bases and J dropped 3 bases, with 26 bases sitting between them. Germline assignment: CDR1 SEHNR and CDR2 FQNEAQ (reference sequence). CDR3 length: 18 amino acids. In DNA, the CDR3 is TGTGCCAGCAGCCTACGACGGGGAACAGGGCTCGAATTCTACGAGCAGTACTTC. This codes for CASSLRRGTGLEFYEQYF.

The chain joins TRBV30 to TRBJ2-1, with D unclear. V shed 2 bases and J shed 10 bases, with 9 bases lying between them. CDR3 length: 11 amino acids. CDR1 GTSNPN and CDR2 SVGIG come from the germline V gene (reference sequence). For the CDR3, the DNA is TGTGCCTGGAGTTGGGTCGGGGAGCAGTTCTTC. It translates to CAWSWVGEQFF.

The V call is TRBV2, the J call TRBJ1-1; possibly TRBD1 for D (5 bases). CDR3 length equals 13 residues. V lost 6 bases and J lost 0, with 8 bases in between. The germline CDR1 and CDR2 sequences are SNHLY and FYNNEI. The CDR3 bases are TGTGCCAGCAGGTCGACAGTGAACACTGAAGCTTTCTTT. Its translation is CASRSTVNTEAFF.

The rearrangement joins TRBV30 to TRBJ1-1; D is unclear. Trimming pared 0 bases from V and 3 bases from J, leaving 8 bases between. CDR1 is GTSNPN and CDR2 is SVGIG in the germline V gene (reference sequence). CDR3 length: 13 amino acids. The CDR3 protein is CAWSVSGDTEAFF. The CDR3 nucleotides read TGTGCCTGGAGTGTCTCCGGGGACACTGAAGCTTTCTTT.

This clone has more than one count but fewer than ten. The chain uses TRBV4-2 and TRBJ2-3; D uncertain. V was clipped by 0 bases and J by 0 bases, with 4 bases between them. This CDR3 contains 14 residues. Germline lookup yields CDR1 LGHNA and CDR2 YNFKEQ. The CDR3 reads CASSQDGSTDTQYF. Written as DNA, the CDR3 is TGTGCCAGCAGCCAAGACGGGAGCACAGATACGCAGTATTTT.

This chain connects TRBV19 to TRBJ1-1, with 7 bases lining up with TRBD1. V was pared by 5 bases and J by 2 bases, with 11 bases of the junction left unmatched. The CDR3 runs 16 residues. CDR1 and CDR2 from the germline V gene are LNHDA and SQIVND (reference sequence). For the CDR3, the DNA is TGTGCCAGTAGTCTCGTTGGGGCAGGGGGAAACACTGAAGCTTTCTTT. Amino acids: CASSLVGAGGNTEAFF.

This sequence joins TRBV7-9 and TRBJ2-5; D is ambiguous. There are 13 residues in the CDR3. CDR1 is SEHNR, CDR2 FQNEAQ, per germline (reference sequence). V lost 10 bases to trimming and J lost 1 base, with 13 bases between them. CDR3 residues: CATSFPPQETQYF. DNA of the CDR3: TGTGCCACCTCCTTCCCTCCCCAAGAGACCCAGTACTTC.

The CDR3 DNA follows: TGTGCCAGCAGTCGACTAGCGGGAGCGTACAATGAGCAGTTCTTC. It is translated as CASSRLAGAYNEQFF. The gene calls are TRBV9 and TRBJ2-1; 12 positions match TRBD2. Losses at the gene ends were 5 bases for V and 4 bases for J; bases not matched to a gene: 4. Germline CDR1 and CDR2: SGDLS and YYNGEE. This CDR3 has 15 amino acids. The complete variable domain, with remaining parts taken from reference TRBV9 and TRBJ2-1, reads DSGVTQTPKHLITATGQRVTLRCSPRSGDLSVYWYQQSLDQGLQFLIQYYNGEERAKGNILERFSAQQFPDLHSELNLSSLELGDSALYFCASSRLAGAYNEQFFGPGTRLTVL.

CDR3 loop: CASSLTGFSSYEQYF. In nucleotides, the CDR3 is TGTGCCAGCAGCCTTACGGGATTCAGCTCCTACGAGCAGTACTTC. The chain has TRBV5-6 and TRBJ2-7, with TRBD2 as a possible D gene (5 bases). The germline CDR1 and CDR2 sequences are SGHDT and YYEEEE. V gave up 4 bases and J gave up 0 bases, with 14 bases separating them. The CDR3 totals 15 residues.

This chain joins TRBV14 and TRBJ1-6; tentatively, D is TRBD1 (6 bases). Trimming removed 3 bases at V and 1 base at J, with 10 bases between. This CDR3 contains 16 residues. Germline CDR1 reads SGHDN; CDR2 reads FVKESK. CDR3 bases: TGTGCCAGCAGCCATCGAAGGGGGTCCTATAATTCACCCCTCCACTTT. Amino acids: CASSHRRGSYNSPLHF.

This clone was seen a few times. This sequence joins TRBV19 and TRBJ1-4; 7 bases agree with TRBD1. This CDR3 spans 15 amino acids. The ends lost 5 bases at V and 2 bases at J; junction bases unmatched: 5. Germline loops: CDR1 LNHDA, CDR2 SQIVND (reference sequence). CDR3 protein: CASSPRQGTNEKLFF. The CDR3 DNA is TGTGCCAGTAGTCCTCGACAGGGCACTAATGAAAAACTGTTTTTT.

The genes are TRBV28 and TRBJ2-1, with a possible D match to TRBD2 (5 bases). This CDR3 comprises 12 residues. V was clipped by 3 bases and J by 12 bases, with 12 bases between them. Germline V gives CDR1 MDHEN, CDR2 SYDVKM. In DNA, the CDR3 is TGTGCCAGCAGTTTTGGTCGGGAAGGGCAGTTCTTC. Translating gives CASSFGREGQFF.

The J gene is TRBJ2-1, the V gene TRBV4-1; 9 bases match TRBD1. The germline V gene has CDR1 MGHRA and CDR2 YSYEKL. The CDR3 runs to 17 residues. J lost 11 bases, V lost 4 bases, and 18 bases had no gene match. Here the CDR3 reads CASSLDRQGGLEVKQFF. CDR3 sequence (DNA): TGCGCCAGCAGCCTTGATCGACAGGGGGGCCTGGAAGTGAAGCAGTTCTTC.

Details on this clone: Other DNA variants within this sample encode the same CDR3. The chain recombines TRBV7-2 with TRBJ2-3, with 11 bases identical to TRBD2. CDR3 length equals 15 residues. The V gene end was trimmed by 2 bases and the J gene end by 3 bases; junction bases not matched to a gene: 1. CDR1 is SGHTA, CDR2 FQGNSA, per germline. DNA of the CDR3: TGTGCCAGCAGCTTATCTAGCGGGAGGACAGATACGCAGTATTTT. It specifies CASSLSSGRTDTQYF.